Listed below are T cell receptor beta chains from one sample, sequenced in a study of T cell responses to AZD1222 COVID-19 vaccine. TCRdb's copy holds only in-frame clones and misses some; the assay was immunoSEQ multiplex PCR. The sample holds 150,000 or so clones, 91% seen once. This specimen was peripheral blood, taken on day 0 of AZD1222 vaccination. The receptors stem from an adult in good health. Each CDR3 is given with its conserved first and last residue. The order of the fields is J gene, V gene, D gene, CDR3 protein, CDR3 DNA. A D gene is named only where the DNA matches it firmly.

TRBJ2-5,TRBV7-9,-,CASSLGEIYQETQYF,TGTGCCAGCAGCTTAGGGGAGATTTACCAAGAGACCCAGTACTTC
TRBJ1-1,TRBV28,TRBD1,CASSSPRTGGVTEAFF,TGTGCCAGCAGTTCCCCGCGGACAGGGGGCGTCACTGAAGCTTTCTTT
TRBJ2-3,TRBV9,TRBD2,CASSVTGLAGPTDTQYF,TGTGCCAGCAGCGTGACGGGACTAGCGGGCCCCACAGATACGCAGTATTTT
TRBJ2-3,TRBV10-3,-,CAISDRADTQYF,TGTGCCATCAGTGACAGGGCAGATACGCAGTATTTT
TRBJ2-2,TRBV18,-,CASSSGGGTGELFF,TGTGCCAGCTCTTCCGGGGGTGGCACCGGGGAGCTGTTTTTT
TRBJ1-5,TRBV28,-,CASSDPQAGDISNQPQHF,TGTGCCAGCAGCGATCCCCAGGCGGGGGACATTAGCAATCAGCCCCAGCATTTT
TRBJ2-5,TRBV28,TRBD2,CASSLTSGGQETQYF,TGTGCCAGCAGTTTGACTAGCGGGGGCCAAGAGACCCAGTACTTC
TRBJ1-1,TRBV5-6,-,CASSLHPNAGGTEAFF,TGTGCCAGCAGCTTGCATCCCAATGCGGGGGGCACTGAAGCTTTCTTT
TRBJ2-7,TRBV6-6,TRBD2,CASSGPASGNYEQYF,TGTGCCAGCTCCGGACCTGCTAGCGGGAACTACGAGCAGTACTTC
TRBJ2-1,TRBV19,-,CASSMGHNEQFF,TGTGCCAGTAGTATGGGGCATAATGAGCAGTTCTTC
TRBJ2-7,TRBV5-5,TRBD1,CASSYGQGSAREQYF,TGTGCCAGCAGCTACGGACAGGGCTCTGCTCGCGAGCAGTACTTC
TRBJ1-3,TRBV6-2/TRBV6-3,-,CASSYSIEGTIYF,TGTGCCAGCAGTTACTCCATTGAAGGCACCATATATTTT
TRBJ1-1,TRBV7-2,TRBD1,CASSLIGQGSLRAEAFF,TGTGCCAGCAGCTTAATAGGACAGGGGAGTTTAAGAGCTGAAGCTTTCTTT
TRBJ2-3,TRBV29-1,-,CSVASSDTQYF,TGCAGCGTTGCATCATCAGATACGCAGTATTTT